This T cell receptor (beta chain) was found in a study of blood T cell repertoires in COVID-19 (dated by TCRdb to the early 2020s). Concerning the study at large: The collaborator samples originated in the United States, Italy and Spain and spanned the acute and convalescent phases of COVID-19. Where available, HLA class I and class II types were obtained from metadata supplied by the sample provider rather than from assay-based typing. Sample metadata almost always included a de-identified subject ID, COVID-19 status, age in years and sex. Deeply sampled blood TCRbeta repertoires from subjects exposed to, actively infected with, or recovered from COVID-19 were included in the dataset. A freely available public database, intended as a resource for researchers studying the immune response to SARS-CoV-2, is where the repertoires were released. Samples came from the ongoing ImmuneRACE study (first 160 participants) plus 1,254 subjects from 6 global collaborators. The material from the prospective study consisted of cDNA or gDNA derived from T cells, B-cell-depleted T cells, or PBMCs.

Broader findings and caveats from the paper: The quantity of clinical and demographic metadata differed by source and by participant and was supplied without curation.

Details on this clone: Its antigen target is currently unknown. No much larger clone is present one base from it, and per-base qualities are unavailable.

Relative to germline, V is missing 4 bases and J is missing 4 bases, with 5 bases of the junction outside any gene match. Measured from the cysteine to the phenylalanine, the CDR3 is 17 residues long. Only the CDR3 region is kept as DNA, spanning 51 bases read in frame from base 1. CDR1 and CDR2 (LGHNA, YNFKEQ) derive from the germline V gene. The immunoSEQ Assay, a bias-controlled multiplex PCR, was used to amplify TCRbeta CDR3 regions from genomic DNA. As for the authors' bioinformatics: Within the assay, amplification of reference gene primers was used to estimate how many nucleated cells each sample contained. To quantify the absolute abundance of each unique TCRbeta CDR3 rearrangement, sequence reads were collapsed and filtered. For each sample, productive Simpson clonality was calculated as the square root of Simpson's diversity index across productive rearrangements. TCRdb mirrors the immuneACCESS table, restricted to in-frame sequences. Some clones are absent from its copies; in checked studies, under half trace to an unresolved V gene, and the reason for the others is unknown. V, J and clone size are taken as reported in that table, and D and trimming were inferred from the DNA itself. For this sample the table gives about 240,000 clones, of which 82% were detected only once. The ten largest clones take up 9.5% to 15% of the sample.

Whole blood was collected in K2EDTA tubes by collaborating institutions according to the institutions' own protocols. Collaborator samples were shipped for TCRbeta analysis as frozen whole blood, isolated PBMCs, or DNA extracted from either sample type. The TCR originated in a woman in her fifties or sixties with active or convalescent COVID-19. Sequenced input: peripheral blood. The V and J genes are TRBV4-2 and TRBJ2-3, with 16 junctional bases fitting TRBD2. Here the CDR3 is given as CASSPGLAGGQADTQYF. In nucleotides, the sequence is TGTGCCAGCAGCCCGGGACTAGCGGGGGGGCAGGCAGATACGCAGTATTTT.